The 21 T cell receptor beta chains presented below share a single source sample, sequenced in a study of T cells after yellow fever vaccination. Using its own MiXCR run on the 5' RACE reads, TCRdb lists one record per CDR3 protein. The sample holds about 350,000 distinct CDR3 sequences; 11% are singletons and the top ten take roughly a sixth. Specimen: PBMCs, collected on the day of the first yellow fever vaccination. These receptors came from a man aged 18-30 years who received the YFV17D yellow fever vaccine.

This clonotype was found a few times. This rearrangement joins TRBV4-3 to TRBJ1-6; perhaps TRBD1 as D (6 bases). V shed 0 bases and J shed 7 bases, with 10 bases lying between them. There are 15 residues in the CDR3. Germline V gene data show CDR1 as LGHNA and CDR2 as YSLEER. The CDR3 DNA is TGCGCCAGCAGCCAAGAGTGGACAGACAATTCACCCCTCCACTTT. Residues: CASSQEWTDNSPLHF.

This chain links TRBV7-8 with TRBJ1-3, with D uncertain. Germline CDR1 reads SGHVS; CDR2 reads FQNEAQ. V lost 5 bases to trimming and J lost 4 bases, with 15 bases between them. The CDR3 loop spans 15 amino acids. The DNA of the CDR3 is TGTGCCAGCAGCCCATTGGGCGGTTTCGGAAACACCATATATTTT. It translates to CASSPLGGFGNTIYF.

This clonotype was detected only a few times. This chain connects TRBV5-1 to TRBJ2-5; D may be TRBD2 (6 bases). CDR3 length equals 14 residues. Trimming stripped 3 bases from V and 3 bases from J, with 12 bases between. The germline V gene has CDR1 SGHRS and CDR2 YFSETQ. CDR3: CASSSTPGEETQYF. The CDR3 DNA reads as TGCGCCAGCAGCTCCACCCCGGGGGAAGAGACCCAGTACTTC.

The sample holds a few counts of this clonotype. The CDR3 reads CASSRSPTGSYEQYF. The CDR3 DNA follows: TGTGCCAGCAGTAGATCCCCGACAGGTTCATACGAGCAGTACTTC. The rearrangement links TRBV27 to TRBJ2-7; perhaps TRBD1 as D (6 bases). The germline V gene encodes CDR1 MNHEY and CDR2 SMNVEV (reference sequence). This CDR3 contains 15 residues. V lost 5 bases and J 4 bases, leaving 18 bases between the germline ends.

The V gene is TRBV11-2, the J gene TRBJ2-2; the D gene is possibly TRBD2 (7 bases). Per germline, CDR1 SGHAT and CDR2 FQNNGV. This CDR3 has 16 amino acids. V was shortened by 7 bases and J by 4 bases, with 19 bases between the two germline ends. The CDR3 nucleotides are TGTGCCAGCAAGGGGGGGTCTAGCGCAGGCACCGGGGAGCTGTTTTTT. Amino acid sequence: CASKGGSSAGTGELFF.

In DNA form, the CDR3 reads TGCGCCAGCAGCCAAGGAGACAGGGGCAATTCACCCCTCCACTTT. As protein: CASSQGDRGNSPLHF. The genes are TRBV4-1 and TRBJ1-6; 8 nucleotides agree with TRBD1. The germline V gene encodes CDR1 MGHRA and CDR2 YSYEKL. The CDR3 is made up of 15 amino acids. The J segment lost 7 bases and the V segment lost 1 base, leaving 3 bases of the junction unmatched.

This clonotype occurred many times. The chain carries TRBV7-2 and TRBJ1-6; 7 bases fit TRBD1. The CDR3 consists of 16 residues. Looked up from germline, CDR1 is SGHTA and CDR2 is FQGNSA. V lost 4 bases and J lost 6; bases outside the gene matches: 9. The CDR3 bases are TGTGCCAGCAGCTCAAGACAGGGAACCGCTAATTCACCCCTCCACTTT. This encodes CASSSRQGTANSPLHF.

This clonotype was recorded many times. V usage is TRBV23-1 and J usage is TRBJ2-7; TRBD1 aligns across 10 bases. TRBV23-1 is an open reading frame whose function is uncertain. The CDR3 covers 15 residues. Unmatched junction bases numbered 8, after V lost 6 bases and J lost 3 bases. CDR3 sequence reads: CASRWDRGDNYEQYF. Written as DNA, the CDR3 is TGCGCCAGCAGATGGGACAGGGGAGATAACTACGAGCAGTACTTC.

The J gene is TRBJ2-2, the V gene TRBV20-1; 8 nucleotides match TRBD2. From germline, CDR1 is DFQATT and CDR2 SNEGSKA (reference sequence). With 6 bases clipped from V and 1 base from J, the junction kept 7 bases outside the gene matches. The CDR3 is made up of 15 amino acids. The CDR3 reads CSALNGGGNTGELFF. CDR3 DNA sequence: TGCAGTGCCCTTAACGGGGGGGGGAACACCGGGGAGCTGTTTTTT.

This clonotype came up a few times. This chain uses TRBV23-1 with TRBJ2-1; unclear D gene. TRBV23-1 carries the ORF label, with uncertain function. Trimming removed 7 bases from V and 9 bases from J, with 13 bases in between. This CDR3 spans 12 amino acids. This CDR3 reads CASTGDRSEQFF. For the CDR3, the DNA is TGCGCCAGCACCGGAGATAGGTCTGAGCAGTTCTTC.

The chain is built from TRBV4-1 and TRBJ2-5, with D tentatively TRBD2 (6 bases). The CDR3 runs 20 residues. The V end lost 4 bases, the J end lost 5 bases, and 32 bases lay between the germline ends. Germline V gene lookup returns CDR1 MGHRA and CDR2 YSYEKL. The DNA for the CDR3 is TGCGCCAGCAGCCCCCTCGTCCCCTTTCTAAGGACGTCTAGCGTGGAGACCCAGTACTTC. The encoded protein is CASSPLVPFLRTSSVETQYF.

The rearrangement links TRBV20-1 to TRBJ2-1; 7 nucleotides align to TRBD1. The CDR3 runs to 14 residues. V shed 6 bases and J 7 bases; nucleotides not matched to a gene: 12. The germline V gene has CDR1 DFQATT and CDR2 SNEGSKA (reference sequence). In DNA form, the CDR3 reads TGCAGTGCCGATAACAGGGGCCCCGGGAATGAGCAGTTCTTC. It yields the protein CSADNRGPGNEQFF.

This clonotype appeared many times. This chain links TRBV5-4 with TRBJ1-2; D perhaps matches TRBD1 (5 bases). Germline loops: CDR1 SGHNT, CDR2 YYREEE (reference sequence). The CDR3 runs to 14 residues. The ends were cut back, 5 bases at V and 1 base at J, with 12 bases in the middle. Written as DNA, the CDR3 is TGTGCCAGCAGAATGGGGGACCGTAACTATGGCTACACCTTC. Translation: CASRMGDRNYGYTF.

This clonotype was observed a few times. The rearrangement links TRBV11-2 to TRBJ2-7; either TRBD1 or TRBD2 may supply D (6 bases each). V shed 3 bases and J shed 4 bases, with 16 bases lying between them. The CDR3 loop spans 15 amino acids. From germline, CDR1 is SGHAT and CDR2 FQNNGV. The CDR3 here is CASSLRGDSIYEQYF. The CDR3 DNA sequence: TGTGCCAGCAGCTTGAGGGGGGACTCAATATACGAGCAGTACTTC.

The chain has TRBV11-2 and TRBJ1-2, with 9 bases aligning to TRBD1. The J segment lost 1 base and the V segment lost 0 bases, leaving 6 bases of the junction unmatched. The CDR3 consists of 17 residues. Germline V gene data show CDR1 as SGHAT and CDR2 as FQNNGV. The CDR3 region has the DNA TGTGCCAGCAGCTTAGACCCCGACAGGGGGTATAACTATGGCTACACCTTC. Its protein is CASSLDPDRGYNYGYTF.

In this sample, this clonotype turned up many times. This chain joins TRBV7-8 and TRBJ2-7; 9 bases align to TRBD1. The germline V gene encodes CDR1 SGHVS and CDR2 FQNEAQ. The CDR3 length is 16 residues. Germline trimming cut 1 base from V and 2 bases from J; bases unmatched to any gene: 6. The CDR3, as DNA: TGTGCCAGCAGCTTAGGCGGACAGGGGTTGACCTACGAGCAGTACGTC. Its translation is CASSLGGQGLTYEQYV.

The chain employs TRBV5-1 and TRBJ2-7; D gene ambiguous. The CDR3 covers 17 residues. V lost 4 bases and J 1 base, leaving 21 bases between the germline ends. The germline CDR1 and CDR2 sequences are SGHRS and YFSETQ. CDR3 sequence reads: CASSPRSLGSDSYEQYF. CDR3 DNA: TGCGCCAGCAGCCCCCGTTCGCTGGGTTCCGATTCCTACGAGCAGTACTTC.

The chain recombines TRBV12-3 or TRBV12-4 with TRBJ1-5; D is perhaps TRBD1 (6 bases). The CDR3 totals 15 residues. The ends were cut back, 8 bases at V and 2 bases at J, with 16 bases in the middle. CDR3 amino acids: CASREGGRGNQPQHF. The CDR3, as DNA: TGTGCCAGCCGCGAGGGGGGTAGGGGCAATCAGCCCCAGCATTTT.

The chain couples TRBV5-6 to TRBJ2-5; D remains unclear. The CDR3 has 16 amino acids. Germline V CDR1 and CDR2: SGHDT, YYEEEE. V was pared by 0 bases and J by 1 base, with 13 bases between. This CDR3 is CASSLAAGVGQETQYF. Here the CDR3 DNA reads TGTGCCAGCAGCTTGGCTGCAGGCGTCGGCCAAGAGACCCAGTACTTC.

The chain couples TRBV7-9 to TRBJ2-1; D is possibly TRBD2 (7 bases). Per the germline V gene, CDR1 is SEHNR and CDR2 is FQNEAQ (reference sequence). CDR3 length: 15 residues. With 1 base removed from V and 2 bases from J, the gap between germline ends came to 9 bases. Here the CDR3 DNA reads TGTGCCAGCAGCTTAGTAGGGGGGGCCTACAATGAGCAGTTCTTC. Protein product: CASSLVGGAYNEQFF.

This clonotype was observed a handful of times. One junction end disagrees with the germline gene, perhaps due to a read error. The genes are TRBV9 and TRBJ2-5; 9 bases align to TRBD2. This CDR3 has 15 residues. CDR1 is SGDLS and CDR2 is YYNGEE in the germline V gene. CDR3 in DNA: TGTGCCAGCAGCGTAGGGGGCGGGGGGGGAGAGATCCAGTACTTC. Translating it yields CASSVGGGGGEIQYF.